This passage covers 24 T cell receptor beta chains from one sample sequenced in a study of blood T cell repertoires in COVID-19. Profiling relied on immunoSEQ multiplex PCR, and the TCRdb table lists in-frame clones only, not all of them. The table has 110,000 to 150,000 clones, around 80% seen once. Sequencing was carried out using PBMCs or T cells enriched from blood (not recorded which). The receptors derive from a woman in her forties or fifties who had recovered from COVID-19.

The chain uses TRBV10-3 and TRBJ2-1; 11 bases are shared with TRBD2. Germline V gene sequence: CDR1 ENHRY, CDR2 SYGVKD. Losses at the gene ends were 6 bases for V and 7 bases for J; bases not matched to a gene: 5. This CDR3 comprises 14 residues. For the CDR3, the DNA is TGTGCCATCAGCAATAGCGGGGGGGCGAATGAGCAGTTCTTC. Protein: CAISNSGGANEQFF.

The gene calls are TRBV11-2 and TRBJ1-1, with TRBD1 as a possible D gene (5 bases). Trimming removed 0 bases from V and 3 bases from J, with 8 bases in between. CDR3 length equals 14 residues. In germline, CDR1 is SGHAT, CDR2 FQNNGV. The chain's CDR3 is CASSLDPGYTEAFF. For the CDR3, the DNA is TGTGCCAGCAGCTTAGATCCAGGGTACACTGAAGCTTTCTTT.

V usage is TRBV9 and J usage is TRBJ1-1; D is perhaps TRBD1 (6 bases). The CDR3 sequence is 13 residues long. Between the trimmed V and J ends, which lost 6 bases and 2 bases, there was a span of 11 bases. The germline gives CDR1 SGDLS, CDR2 YYNGEE. The CDR3 DNA reads as TGTGCCAGCACGGACAGAGCTAACACTGAAGCTTTCTTT. It codes for CASTDRANTEAFF.

V is TRBV2 and J is TRBJ1-2, with 9 bases that match TRBD1. The CDR3 spans 14 residues. The V gene end was trimmed by 6 bases and the J gene end by 7 bases; junction bases not matched to a gene: 9. The germline gives CDR1 SNHLY, CDR2 FYNNEI. The CDR3 sequence: CASRLRLTGGGYTF. CDR3 DNA sequence: TGTGCCAGCAGATTAAGACTGACAGGGGGTGGCTACACCTTC.

V usage is TRBV5-1 and J usage is TRBJ1-1, with D possibly TRBD1 on 6 matching bases. The length of the CDR3 is 17 residues. V shed 4 bases and J shed 0 bases, with 19 bases lying between them. The germline V gene has CDR1 SGHRS and CDR2 YFSETQ. The CDR3 coding sequence is TGCGCCAGCAGCCAACAGGGAATGGTACCTCTGAACACTGAAGCTTTCTTT. It yields the protein CASSQQGMVPLNTEAFF.

The chain employs TRBV4-1 and TRBJ1-4; D is unclear. V was cut by 3 bases and J by 3 bases, with 11 bases left in between. Germline CDR1 is MGHRA and CDR2 is YSYEKL. This CDR3 spans 15 amino acids. CDR3 sequence (DNA): TGCGCCAGCAGCCACAGACGGAGCTCTAATGAAAAACTGTTTTTT. It is translated as CASSHRRSSNEKLFF.

This chain connects TRBV2 to TRBJ1-6, with D possibly matching TRBD1 (6 bases). V shed 5 bases and J shed 7 bases, with 9 bases lying between them. Germline V gene lookup returns CDR1 SNHLY and CDR2 FYNNEI. The CDR3 is 13 residues long. The CDR3 DNA reads TGTGCCAGCAGTTTCACAGGGAATTCACCCCTCCACTTT. It codes for CASSFTGNSPLHF.

J is TRBJ1-2 and V is TRBV27; D remains ambiguous. Trimming removed 0 bases at V and 8 bases at J, with 10 bases between. This CDR3 is 13 amino acids long. The germline V gene encodes CDR1 MNHEY and CDR2 SMNVEV (reference sequence). CDR3 amino acids: CASSLSNGVGYTF. In DNA form, the CDR3 reads TGTGCCAGCAGTTTATCGAACGGGGTAGGCTACACCTTC.

The rearrangement links TRBV9 to TRBJ1-2; maybe TRBD1 (5 bases). In germline, CDR1 is SGDLS, CDR2 YYNGEE. V shed 0 bases and J shed 3 bases, with 9 bases lying between them. The CDR3 totals 14 residues. The CDR3 loop reads CASSVGIRDYGYTF. In DNA form, the CDR3 reads TGTGCCAGCAGCGTAGGTATCAGGGACTATGGCTACACCTTC.

V usage is TRBV18 and J usage is TRBJ1-4, with 7 bases identical to TRBD1. The length of the CDR3 is 13 residues. Germline CDR1 is KGHSH and CDR2 is LQKENI. Trimming removed 3 bases from V and 10 bases from J; junction bases left unmatched: 5. CDR3 in DNA: TGTGCCAGCTCACCTGGACAGGCTGGAAAACTGTTTTTT. The encoded protein is CASSPGQAGKLFF.

This clone was observed once. The chain recombines TRBV24-1 with TRBJ2-5, with D maybe TRBD2 (6 bases). Germline lookup yields CDR1 KGHDR and CDR2 SFDVKD. V gave up 0 bases and J gave up 2 bases, with 9 bases separating them. CDR3 length: 15 amino acids. CDR3 loop: CATSDLRDSQETQYF. CDR3 DNA: TGTGCCACCAGTGATTTGAGGGACTCTCAAGAGACCCAGTACTTC.

The chain is built from TRBV6-5 and TRBJ1-1, with D unresolved. Trimming stripped 7 bases from V and 4 bases from J, with 10 bases between. Germline V CDR1 and CDR2: MNHEY, SVGAGI. This CDR3 region has 12 residues. Written as DNA, the CDR3 is TGTGCCAGCACCCAAGGGAGCACTGAAGCTTTCTTT. Translating it yields CASTQGSTEAFF.

The J gene is TRBJ2-7, the V gene TRBV18; TRBD1 aligns across 9 bases. With V trimmed by 4 bases and J by 3 bases, 7 bases remained unmatched. From germline, CDR1 is KGHSH and CDR2 LQKENI. This CDR3 has 15 amino acids. In DNA form, the CDR3 reads TGTGCCAGCTCACAGCACGACAGGGGGGTCTACGAGCAGTACTTC. Protein sequence: CASSQHDRGVYEQYF.

The chain uses TRBV29-1 and TRBJ1-4; 8 nucleotides agree with TRBD1. Germline assignment: CDR1 SQVTM and CDR2 ANQGSEA. The V and J ends lost 4 bases and 5 bases, in that order; junction bases with no gene match: 3. This CDR3 has 13 residues. CDR3 nucleotides: TGCAGCGTTGGGACAGGGACAAATGAAAAACTGTTTTTT. Its translation: CSVGTGTNEKLFF.

The chain joins TRBV14 to TRBJ1-6, with 8 bases fitting TRBD1. The CDR3 has 18 amino acids. V lost 0 bases, J lost 0 bases, and 4 bases stayed unmatched. Germline V gives CDR1 SGHDN, CDR2 FVKESK. In DNA, the CDR3 is TGTGCCAGCAGCCAAGAACAGGGGGTAAGCTCCTATAATTCACCCCTCCACTTT. Translated: CASSQEQGVSSYNSPLHF.

The table lists this clone with a count of one. The CDR3 spells CASSFRQSTRDTQYF. Written as DNA, the CDR3 is TGTGCCAGCAGCTTTCGACAGTCGACCCGAGATACGCAGTATTTT. J is TRBJ2-3 and V is TRBV7-9; tentative D call: TRBD1 (5 bases). CDR1 SEHNR and CDR2 FQNEAQ come from the germline V gene (reference sequence). The CDR3 is made up of 15 amino acids. V gave up 3 bases and J gave up 5 bases, with 15 bases separating them.

The gene calls are TRBV7-2 and TRBJ2-1; 14 nucleotides agree with TRBD2. The CDR3 sequence is 16 residues long. Trimming cost V 1 base and J 9 bases; bases outside gene matches: 5. The germline V gene has CDR1 SGHTA and CDR2 FQGNSA. Here the CDR3 reads CASSLEGTSGGREQFF. CDR3 nucleotide sequence: TGTGCCAGCAGCTTAGAGGGGACTAGCGGGGGACGTGAGCAGTTCTTC.

The chain links TRBV5-1 to TRBJ1-3; D may be TRBD1 (5 bases). This CDR3 has 13 residues. V lost 5 bases and J lost 4, with 10 bases in between. Germline V lookup: CDR1 SGHRS, CDR2 YFSETQ. For the CDR3, the DNA is TGCGCCAGCAGTTCAGGGCCCGGAAACACCATATATTTT. Translating gives CASSSGPGNTIYF.

The chain recombines TRBV4-2 with TRBJ1-4; weak D call: TRBD1 (5 bases). Germline CDR1 LGHNA, CDR2 YNFKEQ. There are 15 residues in the CDR3. Trimming pared 1 base from V and 8 bases from J, leaving 14 bases between. CDR3 sequence (DNA): TGTGCCAGCAGCCAAGTTCAGGGAGGAAACGAAAAACTGTTTTTT. Translation gives CASSQVQGGNEKLFF.

The CDR3 DNA is TGTGCCAGCAGCGTTAGACTAGCTGGGTCCGATACGCAGTATTTT. This sequence encodes CASSVRLAGSDTQYF. This chain joins TRBV9 and TRBJ2-3, with 7 bases lining up with TRBD2. The CDR3 length is 15 residues. Germline V gene lookup returns CDR1 SGDLS and CDR2 YYNGEE. The ends lost 2 bases at V and 6 bases at J; junction bases unmatched: 9.

The chain has TRBV7-8 and TRBJ1-5; D may be TRBD1 (5 bases). The CDR3 consists of 13 residues. Germline lookup yields CDR1 SGHVS and CDR2 FQNEAQ. With 5 bases removed from V and 5 bases from J, the gap between germline ends came to 10 bases. The CDR3 region is CASSRTTYQPQHF. DNA of the CDR3: TGTGCCAGCAGCCGGACAACTTATCAGCCCCAGCATTTT.

The chain carries TRBV7-9 and TRBJ2-7; 7 bases align to TRBD2. The ends lost 5 bases at V and 1 base at J; junction bases unmatched: 5. CDR3 length equals 14 residues. Germline V gene sequence: CDR1 SEHNR, CDR2 FQNEAQ (reference sequence). As DNA, the CDR3 is TGTGCCAGCAGCCGCACGGGGGGATCCTACGAGCAGTACGTC. Translated, it gives CASSRTGGSYEQYV.

J is TRBJ2-7 and V is TRBV10-3, with a tentative D call TRBD1 (6 bases). The CDR3 length is 12 residues. The V end lost 4 bases, the J end lost 5 bases, and 9 bases lay between the germline ends. Germline-derived CDR1 and CDR2 are ENHRY and SYGVKD. In nucleotides, the CDR3 is TGTGCCATCAGTGGGGCAGGGGACGAGCAGTACTTC. Encoded protein: CAISGAGDEQYF.

A single count supports this clone. The V gene is TRBV18, the J gene TRBJ1-6; TRBD1 agrees at 10 bases. The V segment lost 2 bases and the J segment 11 bases; nucleotides outside the gene matches: 3. CDR1 is KGHSH and CDR2 is LQKENI in the germline V gene. This CDR3 region has 14 residues. In nucleotides, the CDR3 is TGTGCCAGCTCACCAGAGGGACAGGGGACACCCCTCCACTTT. It translates to CASSPEGQGTPLHF.